Each of the 20 T cell receptor beta chains below was sequenced from the same sample in a study of beta chain features in type 1 diabetes (dated by TCRdb to 2016 to 2019). Broad study findings and their caveats: In all four CD4+ subsets, TCRB CDR3 length was moderately but significantly shorter in type 1 diabetes patients.

Libraries were made using the immunoSEQ multiplex PCR assay. The entire isolated RNA was reverse transcribed using the High Capacity cDNA Reverse Transcription Kit, and thus expressed TCRB transcripts were sequenced. In its TCRdb copy, this immuneACCESS table keeps in-frame sequences only and misses some clones. Where compared with another copy, unresolved V genes explain less than half of these, and the others have no known cause. This sample lists 600,000 to 750,000 clones; 12% were detected once. Around 0.12% of the sample is taken by the ten largest. These receptors are not linked to any known antigen. The sample consisted of naive CD4+ T cells from blood. The sample's cell subset or site label, decoded: true naive CD4+ T cells. All receptors come from a man younger than 45 with type 1 diabetes.

This clone was observed a handful of times. J is TRBJ2-2 and V is TRBV5-1; no firm D call. Germline lookup yields CDR1 SGHRS and CDR2 YFSETQ. CDR3 length: 13 amino acids. The V and J ends lost 3 bases and 1 base respectively, with 4 bases between them. CDR3 region: CASSSENTGELFF. CDR3 in DNA: TGCGCCAGCAGCTCAGAGAACACCGGGGAGCTGTTTTTT.

V usage is TRBV5-1 and J usage is TRBJ2-7, with TRBD2 identical over 10 bases. This CDR3 has 14 amino acids. V was clipped by 4 bases and J by 2 bases; unmatched bases: 3. Germline V gene sequence: CDR1 SGHRS, CDR2 YFSETQ. The CDR3 DNA sequence: TGCGCCAGCAGCCCCGGGACTAGCGCCTACGAGCAGTACTTC. It yields the protein CASSPGTSAYEQYF.

This clone was counted a few times. The chain links TRBV7-2 to TRBJ2-5; no clear D gene. Trimming left V 5 bases short and J 5 bases short, with 18 bases between. This CDR3 has 15 amino acids. In germline, CDR1 is SGHTA, CDR2 FQGNSA. CDR3 nucleotides: TGTGCCAGCAGCGTACAGCCTACGCCCGGGGAGACCCAGTACTTC. Its protein is CASSVQPTPGETQYF.

This clone was detected only a few times. The V call is TRBV2, the J call TRBJ1-1, with a possible D match to TRBD1 (5 bases). Germline V gene lookup returns CDR1 SNHLY and CDR2 FYNNEI. The CDR3 covers 14 residues. The ends were cut back, 7 bases at V and 9 bases at J, with 21 bases in the middle. The CDR3 coding sequence is TGTGCCAGCACTTTGTGGGGCGCGCAAAACCAAGCTTTCTTT. Translating gives CASTLWGAQNQAFF.

The chain employs TRBV2 and TRBJ1-4, with D perhaps matching TRBD1 (5 bases). V was clipped by 3 bases and J by 7 bases, with 12 bases between them. The CDR3 totals 14 residues. From germline, CDR1 is SNHLY and CDR2 FYNNEI. DNA of the CDR3: TGTGCCAGCAGTGACAGGGAAGTAGGTGAAAAACTGTTTTTT. This encodes CASSDREVGEKLFF.

This clone was seen a handful of times. The chain joins TRBV15 to TRBJ2-7; no clear D. Germline V lookup: CDR1 LNHNV, CDR2 YYDKDF (reference sequence). The CDR3 loop spans 14 amino acids. V was clipped by 0 bases and J by 3 bases, with 9 bases between them. The CDR3 spells CATSRDRWGYEQYF. The CDR3 DNA sequence: TGTGCCACCAGCAGAGACCGGTGGGGCTACGAGCAGTACTTC.

This chain links TRBV7-9 with TRBJ2-7, with unresolved D. Germline V lookup: CDR1 SEHNR, CDR2 FQNEAQ (reference sequence). The CDR3 totals 14 residues. Deletions cut 7 bases from V and 0 bases from J, with 13 bases between. The DNA for the CDR3 is TGTGCCAGCAATCCGGACCGACGCTCCTACGAGCAGTACTTC. This encodes CASNPDRRSYEQYF.

This clone was seen a few times. The chain recombines TRBV7-8 with TRBJ1-1, with D tentatively TRBD1 (5 bases). This CDR3 spans 13 amino acids. Germline loops: CDR1 SGHVS, CDR2 FQNEAQ. Trimming removed 5 bases at V and 1 base at J, with 8 bases between. The CDR3 loop is CASSLQGNTEAFF. As DNA, the CDR3 is TGTGCCAGCAGCCTTCAGGGGAACACTGAAGCTTTCTTT.

A few counts support this clone. The V call is TRBV11-3, the J call TRBJ1-1; possibly TRBD1 for D (5 bases). The germline V gene has CDR1 SGHNT and CDR2 YENEEA. Trimming shortened V by 4 bases and J by 4 bases, and 13 bases separated the two germline ends. The CDR3 is 14 amino acids. The DNA of the CDR3 is TGTGCCAGCAGCTCTAATGGGGCAGGCACTGAAGCTTTCTTT. It encodes CASSSNGAGTEAFF.

There are many counts of this clone. The CDR3 DNA reads as TGTGCCAGCAGTTTGAGAAGTGAGCAGTTCTTC. Translating gives CASSLRSEQFF. This rearrangement joins TRBV28 to TRBJ2-1; D uncertain. The CDR3 covers 11 residues. Germline V CDR1 and CDR2: MDHEN, SYDVKM. V was trimmed by 3 bases and J by 9 bases, leaving 6 bases between them.

The chain has TRBV4-3 and TRBJ2-1; D unclear. Germline values: CDR1 LGHNA, CDR2 YSLEER. This CDR3 has 13 residues. Deletions cut 3 bases from V and 8 bases from J, with 11 bases between. CDR3 in amino acids: CASSHGPGDEQFF. In DNA form, the CDR3 reads TGCGCCAGCAGCCACGGTCCAGGAGATGAGCAGTTCTTC.

This clone was counted only a few times. The V gene is TRBV15, the J gene TRBJ2-5; D gene ambiguous. Germline CDR1 is LNHNV and CDR2 is YYDKDF (reference sequence). Trimming stripped 0 bases from V and 5 bases from J, with 10 bases between. The CDR3 is 14 amino acids. CDR3 sequence (DNA): TGTGCCACCAGCAGAGACGACGGCTGGGAGACCCAGTACTTC. Translation gives CATSRDDGWETQYF.

This clone has just a few counts. V is TRBV5-1 and J is TRBJ1-2; 7 nucleotides line up with TRBD1. The germline V gene encodes CDR1 SGHRS and CDR2 YFSETQ. The CDR3 is 14 amino acids. Trimming at V came to 1 base and at J to 3 bases, leaving 3 bases not matched to a gene. CDR3 in DNA: TGCGCCAGCAGCTTGACAGGGGCGGACTATGGCTACACCTTC. Translating it yields CASSLTGADYGYTF.

The chain couples TRBV2 to TRBJ1-4; the D gene is possibly TRBD1 (5 bases). Trimming left V 7 bases short and J 8 bases short, with 17 bases between. Germline CDR1 SNHLY, CDR2 FYNNEI. This CDR3 is built from 14 residues. Here the CDR3 reads CASTQGNELEKLFF. CDR3 in DNA: TGTGCCAGCACTCAGGGCAACGAACTCGAAAAACTGTTTTTT.

This clone was found a few times. CDR3 in DNA: TGCGCCAGCAGCCTACTAATAAACCGGGACAACCATTCACCCCTCCACTTT. Translation: CASSLLINRDNHSPLHF. The V gene is TRBV4-3, the J gene TRBJ1-6, with TRBD1 as a possible D gene (6 bases). The V gene lost 4 bases and the J gene lost 8 bases, with 21 bases spanning the gap. The germline V gene has CDR1 LGHNA and CDR2 YSLEER. The CDR3 is made up of 17 amino acids.

Of note for this clone: The identical CDR3 is also encoded by other nucleotide sequences in the sample. The chain has TRBV5-1 and TRBJ2-5; D gene unclear. Trimming cost V 4 bases and J 2 bases, with 3 bases left between them. CDR3 length: 11 amino acids. CDR1 SGHRS and CDR2 YFSETQ come from the germline V gene. CDR3: CASSQQETQYF. For the CDR3, the DNA is TGCGCCAGCAGCCAGCAAGAGACCCAGTACTTC.

The chain joins TRBV5-1 to TRBJ2-1, with 7 bases lining up with TRBD2. The V segment lost 7 bases and the J segment 7 bases; nucleotides outside the gene matches: 11. Germline CDR1 reads SGHRS; CDR2 reads YFSETQ. The CDR3 has 14 residues. CDR3 residues: CASRMTSYINEQFF. The CDR3 bases are TGCGCCAGCCGGATGACTAGCTATATAAATGAGCAGTTCTTC.

The CDR3 DNA sequence: TGCGCCAGCAGCAGAGATCTCGGGCTAGAGACCCAGTACTTC. Translated, it gives CASSRDLGLETQYF. The V call is TRBV5-1, the J call TRBJ2-5; the D is unclear. The V end was cut by 4 bases, the J end by 4 bases, with 14 bases between. The CDR3 consists of 14 residues. The germline CDR1 and CDR2 sequences are SGHRS and YFSETQ.

This clone was observed at least ten times. The V gene is TRBV14, the J gene TRBJ2-1; D possibly corresponds to TRBD2 (6 bases). Trimming took 1 base from V and 0 from J, leaving 13 bases between them. The CDR3 consists of 17 residues. Germline V gene sequence: CDR1 SGHDN, CDR2 FVKESK. The CDR3 sequence is CASSQAAGLSSYNEQFF. CDR3 nucleotides: TGTGCCAGCAGCCAAGCAGCGGGCCTAAGCTCCTACAATGAGCAGTTCTTC. The full variable domain, completed using reference TRBV14 and TRBJ2-1, is EAGVTQFPSHSVIEKGQTVTLRCDPISGHDNLYWYRRVMGKEIKFLLHFVKESKQDESGMPNNRFLAERTGGTYSTLKVQPAELEDSGVYFCASSQAAGLSSYNEQFFGPGTRLTVL.

The chain couples TRBV30 to TRBJ1-3, with unresolved D. Trimming removed 0 bases from V and 8 bases from J, with 8 bases in between. CDR1 is GTSNPN and CDR2 is SVGIG in the germline V gene (reference sequence). The CDR3 runs to 12 residues. CDR3 nucleotides: TGTGCCTGGAGTGTTGGAGGGCACACCATATATTTT. Translation gives CAWSVGGHTIYF.